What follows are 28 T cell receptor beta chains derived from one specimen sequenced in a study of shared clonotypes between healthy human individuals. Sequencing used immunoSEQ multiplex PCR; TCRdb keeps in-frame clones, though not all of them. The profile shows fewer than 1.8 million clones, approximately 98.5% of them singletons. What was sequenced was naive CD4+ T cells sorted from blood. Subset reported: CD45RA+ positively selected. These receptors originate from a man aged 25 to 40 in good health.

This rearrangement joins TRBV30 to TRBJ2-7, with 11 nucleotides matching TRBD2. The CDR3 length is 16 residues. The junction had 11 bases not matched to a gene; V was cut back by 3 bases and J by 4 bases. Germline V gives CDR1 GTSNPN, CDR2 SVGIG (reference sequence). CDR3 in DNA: TGTGCCTGGAGCCCCCTCTTAGCGGGAGGGCCATACGAGCAGTACTTC. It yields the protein CAWSPLLAGGPYEQYF.

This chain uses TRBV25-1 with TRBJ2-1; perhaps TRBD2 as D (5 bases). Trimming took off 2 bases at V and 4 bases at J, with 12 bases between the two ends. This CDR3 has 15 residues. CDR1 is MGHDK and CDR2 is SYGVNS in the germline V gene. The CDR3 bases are TGTGCCAGCAGTGAAGCGGGCCCAGTATACAATGAGCAGTTCTTC. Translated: CASSEAGPVYNEQFF.

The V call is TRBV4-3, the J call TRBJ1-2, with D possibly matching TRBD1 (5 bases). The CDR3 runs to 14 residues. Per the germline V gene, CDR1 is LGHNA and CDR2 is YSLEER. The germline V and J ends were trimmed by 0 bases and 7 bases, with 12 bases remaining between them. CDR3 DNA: TGCGCCAGCAGCCAAGATGTGGGGGAAGGTGGCTACACCTTC. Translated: CASSQDVGEGGYTF.

The CDR3 region is CASSDILTDTQYF. Here the CDR3 DNA reads TGTGCCAGCAGTGATATCCTCACAGATACGCAGTATTTT. The chain carries TRBV6-1 and TRBJ2-3; D is undetermined. The CDR3 is 13 residues long. With 3 bases removed from V and 2 bases from J, the gap between germline ends came to 6 bases. Germline V gene data show CDR1 as MNHNS and CDR2 as SASEGT.

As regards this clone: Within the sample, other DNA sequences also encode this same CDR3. The DNA of the CDR3 is TGTGCCAGCAGCCTTACCGGGGCAGATACGCAGTATTTT. This translates into CASSLTGADTQYF. This chain uses TRBV7-9 with TRBJ2-3; TRBD2 is a possible D gene (5 bases). This CDR3 has 13 residues. The V and J ends lost 5 bases and 4 bases respectively, with 10 bases between them. The germline V gene has CDR1 SEHNR and CDR2 FQNEAQ (reference sequence).

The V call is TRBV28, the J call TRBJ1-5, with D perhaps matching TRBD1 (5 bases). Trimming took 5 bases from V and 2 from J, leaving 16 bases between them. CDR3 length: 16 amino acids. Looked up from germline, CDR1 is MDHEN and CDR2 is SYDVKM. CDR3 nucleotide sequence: TGTGCCAGCAGTCCCCAGAAGGGGATGGGCAATCAGCCCCAGCATTTT. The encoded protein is CASSPQKGMGNQPQHF.

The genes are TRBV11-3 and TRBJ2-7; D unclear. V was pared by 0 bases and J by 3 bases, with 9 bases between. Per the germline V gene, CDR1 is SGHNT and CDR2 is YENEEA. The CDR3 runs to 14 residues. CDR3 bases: TGTGCCAGCAGCTTAGATAACCGGCACTACGAGCAGTACTTC. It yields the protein CASSLDNRHYEQYF.

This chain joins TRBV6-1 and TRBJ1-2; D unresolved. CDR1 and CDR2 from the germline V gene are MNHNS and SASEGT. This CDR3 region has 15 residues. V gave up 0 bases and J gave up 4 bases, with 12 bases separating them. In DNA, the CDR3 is TGTGCCAGCAGTGAAGCGCCACGGTTCAGCTATGGCTACACCTTC. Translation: CASSEAPRFSYGYTF.

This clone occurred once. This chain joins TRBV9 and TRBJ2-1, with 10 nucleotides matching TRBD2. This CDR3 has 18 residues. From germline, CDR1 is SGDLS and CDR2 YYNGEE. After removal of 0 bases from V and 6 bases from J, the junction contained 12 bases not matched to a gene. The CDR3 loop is CASSVGPSGRAGGNEQFF. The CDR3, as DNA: TGTGCCAGCAGCGTAGGGCCCAGCGGGAGGGCCGGGGGCAATGAGCAGTTCTTC.

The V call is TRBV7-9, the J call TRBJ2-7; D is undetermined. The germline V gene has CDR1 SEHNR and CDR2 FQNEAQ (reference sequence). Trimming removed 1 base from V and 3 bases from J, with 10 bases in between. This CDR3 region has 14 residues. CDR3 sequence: CASSLGTQHYEQYF. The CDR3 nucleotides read TGTGCCAGCAGCTTAGGGACCCAGCACTACGAGCAGTACTTC.

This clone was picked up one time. The CDR3 DNA follows: TGTGCCAGCAGCCCCCACCACCCGACGGCGGGTACCCAGTACTTC. Translated: CASSPHHPTAGTQYF. This chain joins TRBV9 and TRBJ2-5, with D maybe TRBD2 (5 bases). V was pared by 4 bases and J by 8 bases, with 21 bases between. Germline lookup yields CDR1 SGDLS and CDR2 YYNGEE. This CDR3 spans 15 amino acids.

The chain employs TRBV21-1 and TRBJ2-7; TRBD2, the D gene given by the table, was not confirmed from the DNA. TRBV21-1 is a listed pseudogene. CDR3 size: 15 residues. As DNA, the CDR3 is TGTGCCAGCAGCAAAGCGCGTCCTAGTACCTACGAGCAGTACTTC. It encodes CASSKARPSTYEQYF.

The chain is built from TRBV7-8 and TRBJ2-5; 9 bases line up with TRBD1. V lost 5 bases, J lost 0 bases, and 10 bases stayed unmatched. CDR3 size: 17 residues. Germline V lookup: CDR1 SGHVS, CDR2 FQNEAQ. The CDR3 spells CASSPRPRDRDQETQYF. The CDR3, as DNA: TGTGCCAGCAGCCCACGGCCTAGGGACAGGGACCAAGAGACCCAGTACTTC.

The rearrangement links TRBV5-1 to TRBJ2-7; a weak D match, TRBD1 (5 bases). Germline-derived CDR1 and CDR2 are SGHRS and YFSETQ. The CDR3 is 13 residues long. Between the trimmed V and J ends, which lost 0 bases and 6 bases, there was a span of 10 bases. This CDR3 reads CASSLEGQIEQYF. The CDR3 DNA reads TGCGCCAGCAGCTTGGAGGGGCAAATCGAGCAGTACTTC.

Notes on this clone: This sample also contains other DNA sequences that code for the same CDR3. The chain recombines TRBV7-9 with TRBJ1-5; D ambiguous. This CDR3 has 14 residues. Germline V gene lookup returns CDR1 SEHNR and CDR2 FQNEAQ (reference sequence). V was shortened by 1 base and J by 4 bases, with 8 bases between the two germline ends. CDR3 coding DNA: TGTGCCAGCAGCTTAGGCGGGCTGAATCAGCCCCAGCATTTT. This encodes CASSLGGLNQPQHF. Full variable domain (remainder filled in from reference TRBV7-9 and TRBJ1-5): DTGVSQNPRHKITKRGQNVTFRCDPISEHNRLYWYRQTLGQGPEFLTYFQNEAQLEKSRLLSDRFSAERPKGSFSTLEIQRTEQGDSAMYLCASSLGGLNQPQHFGDGTRLSIL.

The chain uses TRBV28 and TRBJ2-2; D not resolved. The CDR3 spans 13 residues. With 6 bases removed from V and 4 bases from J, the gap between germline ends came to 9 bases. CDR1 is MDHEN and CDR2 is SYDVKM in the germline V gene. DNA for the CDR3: TGTGCCAGCAGCCTAACAGCCACCGGGGAGCTGTTTTTT. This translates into CASSLTATGELFF.

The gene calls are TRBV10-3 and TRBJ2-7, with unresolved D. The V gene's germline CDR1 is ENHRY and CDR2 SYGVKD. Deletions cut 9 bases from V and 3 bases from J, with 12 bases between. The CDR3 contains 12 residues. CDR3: CAIGSWGYEQYF. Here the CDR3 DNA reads TGTGCCATTGGTAGCTGGGGCTACGAGCAGTACTTC.

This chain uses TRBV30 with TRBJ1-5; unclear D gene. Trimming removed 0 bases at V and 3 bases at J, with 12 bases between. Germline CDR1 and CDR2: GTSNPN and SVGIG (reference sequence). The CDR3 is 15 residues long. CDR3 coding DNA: TGTGCCTGGAGTGTACTCGGACCTAACAATCAGCCCCAGCATTTT. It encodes CAWSVLGPNNQPQHF.

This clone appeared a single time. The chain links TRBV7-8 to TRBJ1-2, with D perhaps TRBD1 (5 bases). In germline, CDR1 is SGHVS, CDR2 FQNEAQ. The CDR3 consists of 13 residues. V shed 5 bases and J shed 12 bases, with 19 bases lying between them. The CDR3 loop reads CASSVERGTSHTF. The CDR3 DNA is TGTGCCAGCAGCGTGGAGCGGGGCACTTCCCACACCTTC.

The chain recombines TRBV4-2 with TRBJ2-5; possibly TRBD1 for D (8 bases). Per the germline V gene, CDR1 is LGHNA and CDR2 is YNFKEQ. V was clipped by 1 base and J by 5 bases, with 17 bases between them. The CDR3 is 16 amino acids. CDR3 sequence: CASSQVQGAGVETQYF. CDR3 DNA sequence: TGTGCCAGCAGCCAAGTCCAGGGGGCGGGAGTGGAGACCCAGTACTTC.

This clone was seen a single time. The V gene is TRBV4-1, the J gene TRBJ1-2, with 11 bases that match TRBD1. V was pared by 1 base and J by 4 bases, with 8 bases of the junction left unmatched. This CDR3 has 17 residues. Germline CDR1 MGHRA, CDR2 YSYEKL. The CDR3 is CASSQAKPGQGVYGYTF. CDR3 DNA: TGCGCCAGCAGCCAAGCGAAACCGGGACAGGGGGTCTATGGCTACACCTTC.

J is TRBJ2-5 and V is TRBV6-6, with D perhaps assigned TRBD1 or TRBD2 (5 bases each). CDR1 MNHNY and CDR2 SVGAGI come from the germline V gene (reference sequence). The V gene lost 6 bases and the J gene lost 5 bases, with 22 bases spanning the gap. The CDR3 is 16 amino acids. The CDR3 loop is CASSPPTGTKRETQYF. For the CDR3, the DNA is TGTGCCAGCAGCCCCCCGACCGGGACCAAAAGGGAGACCCAGTACTTC.

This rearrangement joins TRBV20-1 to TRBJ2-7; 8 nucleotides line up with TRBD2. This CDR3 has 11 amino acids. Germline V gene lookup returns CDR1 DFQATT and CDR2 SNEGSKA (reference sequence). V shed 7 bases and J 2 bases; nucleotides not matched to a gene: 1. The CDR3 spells CSGSGTYEQYF. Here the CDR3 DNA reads TGCAGTGGTAGCGGGACCTACGAGCAGTACTTC.

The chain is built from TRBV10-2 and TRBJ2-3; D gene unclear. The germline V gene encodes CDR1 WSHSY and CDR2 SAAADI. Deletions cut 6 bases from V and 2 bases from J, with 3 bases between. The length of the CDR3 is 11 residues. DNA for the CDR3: TGCGCCAGCAGCCCCACAGATACGCAGTATTTT. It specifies CASSPTDTQYF.

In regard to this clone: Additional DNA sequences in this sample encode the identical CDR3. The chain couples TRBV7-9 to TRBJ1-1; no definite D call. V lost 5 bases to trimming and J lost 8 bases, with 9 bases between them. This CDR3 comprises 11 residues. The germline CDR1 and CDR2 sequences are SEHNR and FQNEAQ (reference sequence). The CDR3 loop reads CASSPGGEAFF. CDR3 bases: TGTGCCAGCAGCCCCGGCGGAGAAGCTTTCTTT. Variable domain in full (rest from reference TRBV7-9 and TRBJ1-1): DTGVSQNPRHKITKRGQNVTFRCDPISEHNRLYWYRQTLGQGPEFLTYFQNEAQLEKSRLLSDRFSAERPKGSFSTLEIQRTEQGDSAMYLCASSPGGEAFFGQGTRLTVV.

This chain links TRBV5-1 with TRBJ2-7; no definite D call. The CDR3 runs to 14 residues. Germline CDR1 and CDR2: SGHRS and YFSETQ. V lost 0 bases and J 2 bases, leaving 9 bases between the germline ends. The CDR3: CASSLDWITYEQYF. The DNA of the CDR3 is TGCGCCAGCAGCTTGGACTGGATCACCTACGAGCAGTACTTC.

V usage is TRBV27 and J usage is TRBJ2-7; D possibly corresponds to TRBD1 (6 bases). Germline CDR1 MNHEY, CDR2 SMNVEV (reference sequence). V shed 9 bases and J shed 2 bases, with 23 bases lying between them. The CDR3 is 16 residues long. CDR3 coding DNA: TGTGCCAGTCCTGAACCACAGGGCTATCTCCCCTACGAGCAGTACTTC. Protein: CASPEPQGYLPYEQYF.

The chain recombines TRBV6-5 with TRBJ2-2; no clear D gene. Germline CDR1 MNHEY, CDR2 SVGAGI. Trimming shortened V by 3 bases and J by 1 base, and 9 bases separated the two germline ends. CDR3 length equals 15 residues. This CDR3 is CASSYIPVNTGELFF. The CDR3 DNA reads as TGTGCCAGCAGTTATATCCCAGTGAACACCGGGGAGCTGTTTTTT.